A single sample is the source of the 5 T cell receptor beta chains below, sequenced in a study of cytomegalovirus exposure and HLA in healthy donors. The primer mix had 60 Vbeta and 13 Jbeta primers. Produced via immunoSEQ multiplex PCR; TCRdb's table is partial and in-frame only. The sample lists about 99,000 clones, approximately 80% occurring once. Sequencing was done on a sample of PBMCs. These receptors originate from a middle-aged man in good health and CMV-seronegative.

V usage is TRBV11-2 and J usage is TRBJ2-2; possibly TRBD2 for D (5 bases). The germline V gene encodes CDR1 SGHAT and CDR2 FQNNGV. Deletions cut 5 bases from V and 0 bases from J, with 7 bases between. The CDR3 is made up of 14 amino acids. The CDR3 region has the DNA TGTGCCAGCAGCCTAGCAACGAACACCGGGGAGCTGTTTTTT. Residues: CASSLATNTGELFF.

The chain uses TRBV6-5 and TRBJ2-2, with no clear D. The CDR3 is 15 amino acids. V lost 0 bases to trimming and J lost 2 bases, with 7 bases between them. The germline CDR1 and CDR2 sequences are MNHEY and SVGAGI. The CDR3 nucleotides are TGTGCCAGCAGTTACTCGGGCGCAAACACCGGGGAGCTGTTTTTT. Translation gives CASSYSGANTGELFF.

The V and J genes are TRBV11-2 and TRBJ1-1; 9 positions match TRBD1. Trimming at V came to 5 bases and at J to 9 bases, leaving 10 bases not matched to a gene. This CDR3 is built from 14 residues. Germline lookup yields CDR1 SGHAT and CDR2 FQNNGV. CDR3 in DNA: TGTGCCAGCAGCCCAGGGGCGGGACAGGGTAAAGCTTTCTTT. Encoded protein: CASSPGAGQGKAFF.

This clone was detected only a few times. This CDR3 reads CASSGTHLASGSYEQYF. The CDR3 DNA reads TGTGCCAGCAGTGGCACACATCTAGCTAGTGGCTCCTACGAGCAGTACTTC. The chain uses TRBV6-1 and TRBJ2-7, with a possible D match to TRBD2 (5 bases). Trimming took 4 bases from V and 0 from J, leaving 19 bases between them. Germline CDR1 MNHNS, CDR2 SASEGT. This CDR3 comprises 17 residues.

The rearrangement uses TRBV28 and TRBJ1-2; TRBD1 agrees at 10 bases. Germline lookup yields CDR1 MDHEN and CDR2 SYDVKM. Unmatched junction bases numbered 4, after V lost 4 bases and J lost 8 bases. CDR3 size: 13 residues. CDR3 in DNA: TGTGCCAGCAGTTCACGGACAGGGGGAGGCTACACCTTC. Translation: CASSSRTGGGYTF.